Presented here are 13 T cell receptor beta chains from one specimen sequenced in a study of T cell clusters in autoimmune cytopenias. Multiplex touch-down PCR amplified TRB using TRB-A and TRB-B pools in one tube. TCRdb re-called the multiplex PCR reads; one entry per CDR3 protein, DNA not given. Across more than 350 distinct CDR3 sequences, the top ten clones capture 40% to 45% of the sample. Some 38,000 genome equivalents of blood DNA were amplified for TRB. Separately, the same data were catalogued under a study of T cell repertoires in aging, cancer and after chemotherapy.

Sequencing used peripheral blood. The receptors derive from a human donor with chronic lymphocytic leukemia.

V and J are TRBV27 and TRBJ2-1; no DNA is available, so the TRBD2 call from TCRdb remains unchecked. The germline CDR1 and CDR2 sequences are MNHEY and SMNVEV (reference sequence). The CDR3 contains 16 residues. The CDR3 is CASSPFYSGGAGEQFF.

This clonotype is large by frequency. The V and J genes are TRBV6-5 and TRBJ1-5; lacking DNA, the TRBD1 call made by TCRdb goes unchecked. CDR1 is MNHEY, CDR2 SVGAGI, per germline. This CDR3 contains 15 residues. CDR3 loop: CASSYSSGGGQPQHF.

Considering frequency, this clonotype is medium-sized. The chain has TRBV20-1 and TRBJ1-2; TCRdb proposes TRBD1, but this gene call is untestable without DNA. Germline V gives CDR1 DFQATT, CDR2 SNEGSKA (reference sequence). The CDR3 is made up of 14 amino acids. CDR3 amino acids: CSARDARGAYGYTF.

This clonotype is medium-sized (0.01 to 0.1%) by frequency. The genes are TRBV24-1 and TRBJ1-5; the D gene TCRdb calls, TRBD1, cannot be checked with no DNA. The CDR3 has 16 amino acids. Germline loops: CDR1 KGHDR, CDR2 SFDVKD. CDR3 protein: CATSGRTELSNQPQHF.

This clonotype is deemed large by its frequency. The gene calls are TRBV6-2 or TRBV6-3 and TRBJ2-4; absent DNA, TCRdb's TRBD1 call cannot be checked. The CDR3 contains 15 residues. CDR1 and CDR2 from the germline V gene are MNHEY and SVGEGT. The chain's CDR3 is CASSWSLLAKNIQYF.

Measured by frequency, this clonotype is medium-sized. This chain links TRBV7-3 with TRBJ2-7; as DNA is missing, the TRBD1 call by TCRdb cannot be tested. Germline-derived CDR1 and CDR2 are SGHTA and FQGTGA. The CDR3 length is 13 residues. The CDR3 sequence is CASSSTGGYEQYF.

This clonotype is medium-sized by frequency. The chain couples TRBV12-3 or TRBV12-4 to TRBJ1-1; the D call from TCRdb, TRBD1, cannot be confirmed without DNA. The CDR3 runs 15 residues. Here the CDR3 reads CASSPLTGGRTEAFF.

The rearrangement links TRBV27 to TRBJ2-3; TCRdb lists TRBD1, though no DNA is available to test this call. The CDR3 has 14 amino acids. The V gene's germline CDR1 is MNHEY and CDR2 SMNVEV (reference sequence). This CDR3 reads CASTRGRSTDTQYF.

The CDR3 spells CASSFYVAGGQETQYF. The gene calls are TRBV12-3 or TRBV12-4 and TRBJ2-5; TCRdb outputs TRBD2, but without DNA this stays unchecked. CDR3 length: 16 residues.

The chain recombines TRBV6-5 with TRBJ2-2; TCRdb reports TRBD2, a call that lacks DNA to check it against. Germline assignment: CDR1 MNHEY and CDR2 SVGAGI. This CDR3 spans 16 amino acids. CDR3 sequence reads: CASSYGGGAIAGELFF.

This clonotype is identified as medium-sized from frequency. V gene TRBV7-2 combines with J gene TRBJ2-7; with no DNA, the TCRdb D assignment of TRBD1 cannot be verified. The CDR3 extends over 15 amino acids. Germline assignment: CDR1 SGHTA and CDR2 FQGNSA. This chain's CDR3 is CASSPGGGGVSEQYF.

The chain recombines TRBV7-2 with TRBJ1-6. The CDR3 runs to 15 residues. Germline V gene data show CDR1 as SGHTA and CDR2 as FQGNSA. The CDR3 is CASSLNGPNNSPLHF.

This clonotype is classed as large (0.1 to 1%) by frequency. The CDR3 is CASSNRDSTDTQYF. This chain links TRBV19 with TRBJ2-3; TCRdb gives TRBD1 as the D gene, but with no DNA this cannot be confirmed. Germline loops: CDR1 LNHDA, CDR2 SQIVND (reference sequence). CDR3 length: 14 amino acids.